This note documents a single T cell receptor beta chain sequence. The specificity of this receptor is unknown. This record comes from a study of T cells expressing NK-cell markers (dated by TCRdb to 2019 to 2021). Concerning the study at large: In sorted CD3+CD56+NKG2C+, CD3+CD56+NKG2C- and CD3+CD56-NKG2C+ T-cell subsets from 7 to 9 donors, TCR beta-chain repertoires were profiled. The libraries were sequenced on Illumina HiSeq 2000/2500, MiSeq or NextSeq, producing 2 x 150 bp reads. All eight donors whose samples were sequenced were randomly selected healthy volunteers, three of them men and five women. Among the eight sequenced donors, only one was HCMV-seronegative, while the other seven were HCMV-seropositive. Findings and caveats that apply to the study as a whole: Those dominant clonotypes were again the most abundant among CD3+CD56-NKG2C+ cells in a few donors, at about 25-60.1%. Whether the expanded NKG2C-expressing T cell clones were specific for HCMV antigens was left unclear. In several donors, the dominant CD3+CD56+NKG2C+ clonotypes were found to rank among the top 10 CD8+ clonotypes and to make up roughly 1.0-7.0% of CD8+ T cells.

Data came from an Illumina HiSeq 2000. TCR beta cDNA libraries were made by 5'RACE template switching that added a universal primer site and unique molecular identifiers. Priming for cDNA synthesis came from the TCR beta constant segment, and two successive PCR amplification steps followed. Per the authors' processing: MIGEC was used to demultiplex reads and group reads by UMI, and MiTCR was used to assemble and quantify clonotypes. To exclude erroneous sequences, any TCR cDNA sequence not supported by at least two reads was discarded. Downstream repertoire analysis used the tcR package, and clonotypes were matched across fractions by CDR3 nucleotide sequence plus V segment. VDJmatch was used to annotate antigen specificity against VDJdb, with one amino acid substitution in CDR3 permitted. TCRdb reprocessed the sequencing reads and holds a single record per CDR3 protein sequence, with no DNA. The V and J calls and clone size are TCRdb's, not the authors'. This sample's table carries roughly 180,000 distinct CDR3 sequences. In total, the top ten clones hold roughly 20% of the sample.

The CDR3 sequence holds 12 residues, the cysteine and phenylalanine included. The DNA is not on file. CDR1 and CDR2, per the germline V gene, are SQVTM and ANQGSEA. HCMV-specific IgG was detected in serum with a commercial ELISA kit to determine HCMV serostatus. Ficoll density gradient centrifugation was used to isolate peripheral blood mononuclear cells from blood. The TCR originated in a woman between 18 and 70 years old in good health. The sample was blood T cells: a sorted CD56 or NKG2C T cell subset, CD4+ or CD8+ T cells, or bulk PBMC T cells (not recorded which). The receptor chain draws on TRBV29-1 and TRBJ2-4; the TRBD2 assignment by TCRdb is unverifiable without DNA. The CDR3 protein is CSAEREGNIQYF.